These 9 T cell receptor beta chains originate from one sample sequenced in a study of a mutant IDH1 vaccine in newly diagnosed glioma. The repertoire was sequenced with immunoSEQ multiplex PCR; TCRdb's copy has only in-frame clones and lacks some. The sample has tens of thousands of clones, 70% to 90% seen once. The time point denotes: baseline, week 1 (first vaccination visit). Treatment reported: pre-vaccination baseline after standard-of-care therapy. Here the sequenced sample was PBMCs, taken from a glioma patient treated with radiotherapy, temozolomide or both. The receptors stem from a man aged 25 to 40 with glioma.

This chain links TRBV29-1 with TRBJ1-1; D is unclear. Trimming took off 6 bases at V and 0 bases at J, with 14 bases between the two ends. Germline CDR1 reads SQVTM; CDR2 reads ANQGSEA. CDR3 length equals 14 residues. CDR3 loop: CSVRFSGLNTEAFF. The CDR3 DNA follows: TGCAGCGTCCGGTTCAGCGGGTTGAACACTGAAGCTTTCTTT. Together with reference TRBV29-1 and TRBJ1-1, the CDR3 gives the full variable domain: SAVISQKPSRDICQRGTSLTIQCQVDSQVTMMFWYRQQPGQSLTLIATANQGSEATYESGFVIDKFPISRPNLTFSTLTVSNMSPEDSSIYLCSVRFSGLNTEAFFGQGTRLTVV.

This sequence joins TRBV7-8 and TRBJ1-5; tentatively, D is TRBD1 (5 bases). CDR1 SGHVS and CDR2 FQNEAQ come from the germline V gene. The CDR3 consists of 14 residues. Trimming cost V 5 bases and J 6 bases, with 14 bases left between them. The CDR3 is CASSPDTEIQPQHF. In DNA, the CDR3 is TGTGCCAGCAGCCCGGACACGGAAATTCAGCCCCAGCATTTT.

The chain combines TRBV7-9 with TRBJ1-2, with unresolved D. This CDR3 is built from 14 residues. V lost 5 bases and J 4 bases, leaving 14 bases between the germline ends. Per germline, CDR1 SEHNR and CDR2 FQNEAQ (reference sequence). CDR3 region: CASSPWGPLYGYTF. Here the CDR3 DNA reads TGTGCCAGCAGCCCCTGGGGTCCCCTCTATGGCTACACCTTC.

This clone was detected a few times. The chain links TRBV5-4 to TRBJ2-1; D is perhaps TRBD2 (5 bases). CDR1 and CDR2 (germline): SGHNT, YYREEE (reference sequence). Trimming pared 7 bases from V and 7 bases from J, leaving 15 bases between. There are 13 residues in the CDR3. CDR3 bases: TGTGCCAGCGTCCGGGATCTCGGGAATGAGCAGTTCTTC. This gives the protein CASVRDLGNEQFF.

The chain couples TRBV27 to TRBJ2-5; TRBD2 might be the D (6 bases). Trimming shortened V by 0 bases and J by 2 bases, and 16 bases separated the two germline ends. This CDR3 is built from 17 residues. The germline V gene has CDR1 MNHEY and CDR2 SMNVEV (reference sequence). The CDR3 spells CASSLSVERAVQETQYF. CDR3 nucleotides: TGTGCCAGCAGTTTATCGGTGGAGCGGGCAGTACAAGAGACCCAGTACTTC.

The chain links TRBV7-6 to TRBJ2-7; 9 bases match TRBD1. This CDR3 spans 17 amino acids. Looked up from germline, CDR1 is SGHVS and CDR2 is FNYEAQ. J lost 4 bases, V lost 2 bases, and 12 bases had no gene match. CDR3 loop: CASSLRLPGQGSYEQYF. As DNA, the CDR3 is TGTGCCAGCAGCTTACGATTACCGGGACAGGGATCTTACGAGCAGTACTTC.

This CDR3 reads CASSLDRGNNYGYTF. For the CDR3, the DNA is TGTGCCAGCAGTCTAGACAGGGGTAACAACTATGGCTACACCTTC. The chain recombines TRBV6-6 with TRBJ1-2; 8 nucleotides agree with TRBD1. This CDR3 comprises 15 residues. The V gene's germline CDR1 is MNHNY and CDR2 SVGAGI (reference sequence). The ends lost 5 bases at V and 2 bases at J; junction bases unmatched: 7.

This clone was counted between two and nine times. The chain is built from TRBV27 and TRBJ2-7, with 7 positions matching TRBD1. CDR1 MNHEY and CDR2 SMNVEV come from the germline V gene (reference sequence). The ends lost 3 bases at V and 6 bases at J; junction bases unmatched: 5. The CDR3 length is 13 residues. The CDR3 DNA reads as TGTGCCAGCAGTTTGAAGACAGGGCGCGAGCAGTACTTC. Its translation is CASSLKTGREQYF.

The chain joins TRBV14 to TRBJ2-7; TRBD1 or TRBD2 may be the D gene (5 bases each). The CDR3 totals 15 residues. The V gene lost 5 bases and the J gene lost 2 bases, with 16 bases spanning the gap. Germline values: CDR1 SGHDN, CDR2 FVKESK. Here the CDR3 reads CASSEGRSPAYEQYF. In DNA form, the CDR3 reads TGTGCCAGCAGCGAGGGACGGAGTCCGGCCTACGAGCAGTACTTC.